Sequencing of this TCR beta chain was carried out in a study of T cell changes during pregnancy in multiple sclerosis. Data came from immunoSEQ multiplex PCR; TCRdb stores just in-frame clones and leaves some out. Of 100,000 or so clones in the sample, 85% to 95% were seen once. Looked up from germline, CDR1 is SEHNR and CDR2 is FQNEAQ (reference sequence). J gave up 4 bases and V 5 bases, and 8 bases lay outside the gene matches. The CDR3 runs to 15 residues. The chain is built from TRBV7-9 and TRBJ1-2; 9 nucleotides line up with TRBD1. This clonotype was obtained from a female donor in good health, enrolled as a control in a pregnancy study. This specimen was peripheral blood, taken after pregnancy. CDR3 loop: CASSVGTGLSYGYTF. In DNA form, the CDR3 reads TGTGCCAGCAGCGTCGGGACAGGGCTATCCTATGGCTACACCTTC. Together with reference TRBV7-9 and TRBJ1-2, the CDR3 gives the full variable domain: DTGVSQNPRHKITKRGQNVTFRCDPISEHNRLYWYRQTLGQGPEFLTYFQNEAQLEKSRLLSDRFSAERPKGSFSTLEIQRTEQGDSAMYLCASSVGTGLSYGYTFGSGTRLTVV.